Listed here are 30 T cell receptor beta chains from one sample, sequenced in a study of T-cell reconstitution after alpha-beta-depleted transplantation in children. This sample's TCRbeta library carried unique molecular identifier barcodes. A single record per CDR3 protein comes from TCRdb applying MiXCR to the PCR reads. The sample carries fewer than 450,000 distinct CDR3 sequences, roughly 16% recorded once. The sample in question was PBMCs, mostly from graft donor cells, obtained 360 days after TCRalphabeta/CD19-depleted stem cell transplant. Every receptor here comes from a male patient aged 2 to 9 who had a stem cell transplant for acute lymphoblastic leukemia, so the T cells may come from the graft donor.

The table lists this clonotype with many counts. The rearrangement joins TRBV20-1 to TRBJ1-4, with unresolved D. Looked up from germline, CDR1 is DFQATT and CDR2 is SNEGSKA (reference sequence). Trimming removed 1 base from V and 0 bases from J, with 9 bases in between. This CDR3 is built from 15 residues. CDR3 loop: CSARAIGATNEKLFF. The CDR3 nucleotides are TGCAGTGCTAGAGCTATAGGTGCAACTAATGAAAAACTGTTTTTT.

The sample holds many counts of this clonotype. The chain uses TRBV3-1 and TRBJ2-3; TRBD1 agrees at 7 bases. This CDR3 is 13 amino acids long. Trimming cost V 6 bases and J 9 bases; bases outside gene matches: 9. Germline V gene lookup returns CDR1 LGHDT and CDR2 YNNKEL (reference sequence). The CDR3 DNA reads as TGTGCCAGCAGTCCAGACAGGGTCAGCACGCAGTATTTT. This sequence encodes CASSPDRVSTQYF.

This clonotype was seen a handful of times. The chain combines TRBV5-1 with TRBJ2-7; D may be TRBD1 or TRBD2 (5 bases each). Germline CDR1 reads SGHRS; CDR2 reads YFSETQ. V dropped 3 bases and J dropped 0 bases, with 16 bases sitting between them. The CDR3 loop spans 16 amino acids. In nucleotides, the CDR3 is TGCGCCAGCAGCTCCCAGGGCGGGCGGCCCTCCTACGAGCAGTACTTC. It is translated as CASSSQGGRPSYEQYF.

The chain is built from TRBV5-6 and TRBJ2-7; possible D gene TRBD2, 8 bases. The CDR3 has 16 amino acids. The ends were cut back, 2 bases at V and 6 bases at J, with 21 bases in the middle. CDR1 and CDR2 from the germline V gene are SGHDT and YYEEEE. The CDR3 nucleotides read TGTGCCAGCAGCTTCGGGGGGGGGACAGATAGTCGCGAGCAGTACTTC. Its protein is CASSFGGGTDSREQYF.

V is TRBV4-2 and J is TRBJ1-1, with D tentatively TRBD1 (5 bases). With 3 bases removed from V and 10 bases from J, the gap between germline ends came to 15 bases. The germline gives CDR1 LGHNA, CDR2 YNFKEQ. The CDR3 length is 13 residues. CDR3: CASSHWGSRGAFF. Written as DNA, the CDR3 is TGTGCCAGCAGCCACTGGGGGTCTCGGGGAGCTTTCTTT.

This sequence joins TRBV7-6 and TRBJ2-5; the D gene is possibly TRBD2 (6 bases). Germline loops: CDR1 SGHVS, CDR2 FNYEAQ. Trimming removed 8 bases from V and 5 bases from J, with 9 bases in between. The CDR3 is made up of 11 amino acids. For the CDR3, the DNA is TGTGCCAGCGCGGGGACGGAGACCCAGTACTTC. This translates into CASAGTETQYF. Together with reference TRBV7-6 and TRBJ2-5, the CDR3 gives the full variable domain: GAGVSQSPRYKVTKRGQDVALRCDPISGHVSLYWYRQALGQGPEFLTYFNYEAQQDKSGLPNDRFSAERPEGSISTLTIQRTEQRDSAMYRCASAGTETQYFGPGTRLLVL.

This chain connects TRBV29-1 to TRBJ2-7; the D is unclear. V was pared by 7 bases and J by 2 bases, with 9 bases between. Looked up from germline, CDR1 is SQVTM and CDR2 is ANQGSEA. The CDR3 length is 11 residues. This chain's CDR3 is CSASNTYEQYF. The CDR3 nucleotides read TGCAGCGCCTCAAATACCTACGAGCAGTACTTC.

The gene calls are TRBV28 and TRBJ2-7; 7 nucleotides match TRBD2. Germline CDR1 reads MDHEN; CDR2 reads SYDVKM. The length of the CDR3 is 14 residues. Losses at the gene ends were 4 bases for V and 6 bases for J; bases not matched to a gene: 9. Written as DNA, the CDR3 is TGTGCCAGCAGTTACCGCCGGGGGGATAGCGAGCAGTACTTC. The encoded protein is CASSYRRGDSEQYF.

This clonotype has a count of ten or more. This chain links TRBV20-1 with TRBJ2-1; 9 bases align to TRBD2. Unmatched junction bases numbered 10, after V lost 1 base and J lost 6 bases. The CDR3 contains 16 residues. CDR1 is DFQATT, CDR2 SNEGSKA, per germline (reference sequence). CDR3 amino acids: CSARGGSGSAANEQFF. CDR3 DNA sequence: TGCAGTGCTAGAGGGGGTAGCGGGAGTGCGGCCAATGAGCAGTTCTTC.

In this sample, this clonotype turned up a few times. V gene TRBV5-4 combines with J gene TRBJ2-3; 8 nucleotides line up with TRBD2. V lost 6 bases and J lost 7; bases outside the gene matches: 13. The CDR3 extends over 15 amino acids. Germline V gives CDR1 SGHNT, CDR2 YYREEE (reference sequence). The CDR3 nucleotides read TGTGCCAGCATGAAGTCGGGAGGGCCCAGGAATACGCAGTATTTT. This sequence encodes CASMKSGGPRNTQYF. The full variable domain, completed using reference TRBV5-4 and TRBJ2-3, is ETGVTQSPTHLIKTRGQQVTLRCSSQSGHNTVSWYQQALGQGPQFIFQYYREEENGRGNFPPRFSGLQFPNYSSELNVNALELDDSALYLCASMKSGGPRNTQYFGPGTRLTVL.

There are a few counts of this clonotype. The chain combines TRBV20-1 with TRBJ1-2, with no clear D. The CDR3 has 12 amino acids. Germline assignment: CDR1 DFQATT and CDR2 SNEGSKA (reference sequence). V lost 3 bases and J 8 bases, leaving 13 bases between the germline ends. As DNA, the CDR3 is TGCAGTGCTAGTATTTGGGGTAGGGGCTACACCTTC. It is translated as CSASIWGRGYTF.

This clonotype was observed a handful of times. The rearrangement uses TRBV20-1 and TRBJ2-5, with D possibly matching TRBD2 (5 bases). The germline V and J ends were trimmed by 5 bases and 2 bases, with 6 bases remaining between them. Germline CDR1 and CDR2: DFQATT and SNEGSKA (reference sequence). The CDR3 is 11 residues long. CDR3 region: CSAQRQETQYF. The CDR3 DNA sequence: TGCAGTGCTCAGCGGCAAGAGACCCAGTACTTC.

V is TRBV7-9 and J is TRBJ2-5, with D possibly TRBD1 on 5 matching bases. Germline values: CDR1 SEHNR, CDR2 FQNEAQ (reference sequence). This CDR3 is 11 amino acids long. V lost 5 bases, J lost 10 bases, and 11 bases lay in between. The CDR3 here is CASSPLTVQYF. The CDR3 DNA reads as TGTGCCAGCAGCCCTTTGACAGTCCAGTACTTC.

This clonotype has more than one count but fewer than ten. The V and J genes are TRBV6-5 and TRBJ2-3; D uncertain. The germline V gene encodes CDR1 MNHEY and CDR2 SVGAGI. The CDR3 has 14 amino acids. V dropped 0 bases and J dropped 1 base, with 5 bases sitting between them. The CDR3 sequence: CASSYSTGTDTQYF. Here the CDR3 DNA reads TGTGCCAGCAGTTACTCGACTGGCACAGATACGCAGTATTTT.

This chain joins TRBV4-3 and TRBJ2-7; a possible D gene is TRBD1 (6 bases). The CDR3 spans 15 residues. Germline CDR1 is LGHNA and CDR2 is YSLEER. Deletions cut 1 base from V and 5 bases from J, with 15 bases between. The CDR3 loop is CASSQGTGNGNEQYF. The CDR3 coding sequence is TGCGCCAGCAGCCAAGGAACAGGGAATGGCAACGAGCAGTACTTC.

This clonotype was detected a few times. The gene calls are TRBV5-1 and TRBJ2-1; 11 bases agree with TRBD2. The CDR3 loop spans 17 amino acids. V dropped 4 bases and J dropped 4; count of bases not matched to a gene: 10. Germline CDR1 and CDR2: SGHRS and YFSETQ. The CDR3 region is CASSETPGLAAYNEQFF. CDR3 nucleotides: TGCGCCAGCAGCGAAACTCCGGGACTAGCGGCGTACAATGAGCAGTTCTTC.

This clonotype was seen a handful of times. The chain has TRBV9 and TRBJ2-3; perhaps TRBD2 as D (6 bases). This CDR3 has 16 amino acids. Germline values: CDR1 SGDLS, CDR2 YYNGEE. V was cut by 4 bases and J by 7 bases, with 22 bases left in between. The CDR3 loop is CASSPGGALWGNTQYF. CDR3 nucleotide sequence: TGTGCCAGCAGCCCTGGCGGGGCTCTTTGGGGGAATACGCAGTATTTT.

V and J are TRBV29-1 and TRBJ2-6; D gene ambiguous. CDR1 SQVTM and CDR2 ANQGSEA come from the germline V gene. The V and J ends lost 6 bases and 6 bases respectively, with 9 bases between them. This CDR3 has 12 amino acids. The CDR3 nucleotides are TGCAGCGTCCCAAGTGCGGCCAACGTCCTGACTTTC. Its translation is CSVPSAANVLTF.

The chain is built from TRBV12-3 or TRBV12-4 and TRBJ2-1; 9 bases agree with TRBD2. With V trimmed by 5 bases and J by 9 bases, 11 bases remained unmatched. The CDR3 extends over 15 amino acids. CDR3 in amino acids: CASSGWEREASEQFF. CDR3 DNA: TGTGCCAGCAGTGGATGGGAGCGGGAGGCAAGTGAGCAGTTCTTC.

The chain links TRBV6-5 to TRBJ2-2; weak D call: TRBD2 (6 bases). Germline V gene data show CDR1 as MNHEY and CDR2 as SVGAGI. The CDR3 totals 15 residues. Trimming took 0 bases from V and 4 from J, leaving 9 bases between them. The CDR3: CASSYSWGGTGELFF. The DNA of the CDR3 is TGTGCCAGCAGTTACTCATGGGGAGGCACCGGGGAGCTGTTTTTT.

This clonotype was counted only a few times. The rearrangement joins TRBV6-2 or TRBV6-3 to TRBJ2-1, with 9 bases fitting TRBD2. There are 17 residues in the CDR3. V dropped 2 bases and J dropped 4; count of bases not matched to a gene: 9. The germline CDR1 and CDR2 sequences are MNHEY and SVGEGT. The CDR3 coding sequence is TGTGCCAGCAGTTACCTTAGCGGGAGACGAGAGTACAATGAGCAGTTCTTC. This translates into CASSYLSGRREYNEQFF.

This clonotype was counted only a few times. This chain connects TRBV28 to TRBJ2-7; possibly TRBD2 for D (6 bases). The CDR3 spans 13 residues. Germline CDR1 is MDHEN and CDR2 is SYDVKM. V lost 7 bases to trimming and J lost 0 bases, with 10 bases between them. In DNA form, the CDR3 reads TGTGCCAGCAACGGCGGGAACTCCTACGAGCAGTACTTC. It is translated as CASNGGNSYEQYF.

The V call is TRBV3-1, the J call TRBJ2-3; maybe TRBD2 (7 bases). The length of the CDR3 is 17 residues. V was pared by 1 base and J by 3 bases, with 17 bases between. Germline V gene lookup returns CDR1 LGHDT and CDR2 YNNKEL (reference sequence). CDR3 sequence reads: CASSQVPLRGGTDTQYF. The CDR3 nucleotides are TGTGCCAGCAGCCAAGTACCTCTAAGGGGGGGGACAGATACGCAGTATTTT.

The chain recombines TRBV10-3 with TRBJ2-7; 8 nucleotides align to TRBD1. V shed 0 bases and J 6 bases; nucleotides not matched to a gene: 16. The CDR3 consists of 18 residues. CDR1 and CDR2 from the germline V gene are ENHRY and SYGVKD. CDR3 sequence (DNA): TGTGCCATCAGTGAGTCGGGGACAGGTCCCTCTATCCTCTCCGAGCAGTACTTC. Its protein is CAISESGTGPSILSEQYF.

The chain is built from TRBV12-3 or TRBV12-4 and TRBJ2-7; no firm D call. Deletions cut 11 bases from V and 3 bases from J, with 14 bases between. This CDR3 has 12 residues. The CDR3 DNA reads as TGTGCCTTCAGTTTAGGCGACTACGAGCAGTACTTC. Its translation: CAFSLGDYEQYF.

The chain couples TRBV12-3 or TRBV12-4 to TRBJ1-2, with a tentative D call TRBD1 (6 bases). The CDR3 is made up of 15 amino acids. V lost 2 bases, J lost 7 bases, and 17 bases lay in between. The CDR3 region has the DNA TGTGCCAGCAGTTTAAATTCAGGCGGGGGGCTTGGCTACACCTTC. This codes for CASSLNSGGGLGYTF.

The table lists this clonotype with a few counts. The rearrangement joins TRBV4-1 to TRBJ2-1; D not resolved. Looked up from germline, CDR1 is MGHRA and CDR2 is YSYEKL. Deletions cut 2 bases from V and 4 bases from J, with 12 bases between. This CDR3 spans 15 amino acids. The CDR3 nucleotides are TGCGCCAGCAGCCAACTTCACCAGAGATACAATGAGCAGTTCTTC. Its translation: CASSQLHQRYNEQFF.

The genes are TRBV20-1 and TRBJ2-5; D might be TRBD2 (6 bases). Trimming shortened V by 5 bases and J by 6 bases, and 16 bases separated the two germline ends. The CDR3 is 13 amino acids. Germline CDR1 is DFQATT and CDR2 is SNEGSKA (reference sequence). This CDR3 is CSAHRDFGKTQYF. The DNA for the CDR3 is TGCAGTGCTCACCGGGACTTCGGAAAGACCCAGTACTTC.

This clonotype was found a few times. This rearrangement joins TRBV5-5 to TRBJ1-1; possible D gene TRBD1, 5 bases. This CDR3 comprises 13 residues. Germline CDR1 and CDR2: SGHKS and YYEKEE (reference sequence). The germline V and J ends were trimmed by 2 bases and 6 bases, with 11 bases remaining between them. The CDR3 here is CASSLTLGAEAFF. As DNA, the CDR3 is TGTGCCAGCAGCTTAACTCTGGGGGCTGAAGCTTTCTTT.

This clonotype occurred a few times. The DNA of the CDR3 is TGTGCCAGCACCTCGCGGACTAGCGGGCTCCGACCACATGAGCAGTTCTTC. Its translation: CASTSRTSGLRPHEQFF. The chain links TRBV7-9 to TRBJ2-1; 11 nucleotides align to TRBD2. CDR1 is SEHNR and CDR2 is FQNEAQ in the germline V gene (reference sequence). The CDR3 covers 17 residues. Trimming cost V 7 bases and J 8 bases; bases outside gene matches: 16.